Listed below are T cell receptor beta chains from one sample, sequenced in a study of blood T cell repertoires in COVID-19. TCRdb's table, derived via immunoSEQ multiplex PCR, lists solely in-frame clones and lacks some. This sample has 100,000 to 150,000 clones; 70% to 90% occur once, and the top ten carry 10% to 13%. Sequences were obtained from peripheral blood. These receptors were taken from a man aged 45-65 years with acute or convalescent COVID-19. Both conserved end residues are part of each CDR3. D genes are given only for firm matches. Clone size, where shown, is once, few, many, or a class for clones that have expanded.

clone_size j_call v_call d_call cdr3_nt cdr3_aa
- TRBJ2-7 TRBV9 - TGTGCCAGCAGCGTAGATGACGGCAGGCTCTACGAGCAGTACTTC CASSVDDGRLYEQYF
- TRBJ1-1 TRBV9 TRBD1 TGTGCCAGCAGCGTAGGTCCAGGGGACAGGGTTCTCACTGAAGCTTTCTTT CASSVGPGDRVLTEAFF
once TRBJ1-1 TRBV7-9 TRBD1 TGTGCCAGCAGCACCCCTCCCGGGACAGAGATCACTGAAGCTTTCTTT CASSTPPGTEITEAFF
once TRBJ1-4 TRBV5-1 TRBD1 TGCGCCAGCAGCGGACAGGGGGCGACTAATGAAAAACTGTTTTTT CASSGQGATNEKLFF
- TRBJ1-1 TRBV5-1 - TGCGCCAGCAGCTTGATTACAGGTCAAGCGATGAACACTGAAGCTTTCTTT CASSLITGQAMNTEAFF
- TRBJ2-5 TRBV28 - TGTGCCAGCAGTTGGGCAGGTCGCGAGACCCAGTACTTC CASSWAGRETQYF
- TRBJ2-2 TRBV5-4 TRBD2 TGTGCCAGCAGCCCTCTAGCGGGAGGGGGGACCGGGGAGCTGTTTTTT CASSPLAGGGTGELFF
- TRBJ1-6 TRBV30 TRBD1 TGTGCCTGCGGGACAGGATTGAATAATTCACCCCTCCACTTT CACGTGLNNSPLHF
- TRBJ1-5 TRBV12-5 - TGTGCTAGTGGTTTGGCACCGGGGGGGGATCGGCCCCAGCATTTT CASGLAPGGDRPQHF
- TRBJ1-3 TRBV2 - TGTGCCAGCAGCGATGGAGGGATACAGGACAACTCTGGAAACACCATATATTTT CASSDGGIQDNSGNTIYF
once TRBJ1-1 TRBV20-1 - TGCAGTGCCCTAAAGAACACTGAAGCTTTCTTT CSALKNTEAFF
- TRBJ1-2 TRBV4-2 - TGTGCCAGCAGCCAAGATTGGGGCAGTGACTATGGCTACACCTTC CASSQDWGSDYGYTF
once TRBJ2-1 TRBV11-3 TRBD1 TGTGCCAGCAGCTCAGGGACAGGGGTTGAGCAGTTCTTC CASSSGTGVEQFF
- TRBJ2-7 TRBV29-1 TRBD2 TGCAGCGTTGCCCCCGGGACTAGCGCCTCCTACGAGCAGTACTTC CSVAPGTSASYEQYF
- TRBJ1-3 TRBV25-1 - TGTGCCACACATTCTGGTGGAAACACCATATATTTT CATHSGGNTIYF
many TRBJ2-7 TRBV13 TRBD1 TGTGCCAGCAGCTCTGGACAGGGTTTTTGGGAGCAGTACTTC CASSSGQGFWEQYF
- TRBJ2-7 TRBV12-2 - TGTGCAAGTCGCTTAATTTTGGAGCGGCCTTACGAGCAGTACTTC CASRLILERPYEQYF
- TRBJ1-2 TRBV6-1 TRBD1 TGTGCCAGCAGTGATATAAACAGGGGTGGCTACACCTTC CASSDINRGGYTF
few TRBJ2-7 TRBV18 TRBD2 TGTGCCAGCTCGCCGGGAAGCGGGGGGAGAGAGCAGTACTTC CASSPGSGGREQYF
- TRBJ2-7 TRBV11-3 - TGTGCCAGCAGCCCCGGGGGAGCATTTTACGAGCAGTACTTC CASSPGGAFYEQYF
once TRBJ1-2 TRBV30 - TGTGCCTGGAGTGCAGGTGCCTATGGCTACACCTTC CAWSAGAYGYTF
- TRBJ1-5 TRBV19 TRBD1 TGTGCCAGTAGTACAGGGGGCGCGGGTCAGCCCCAGCATTTT CASSTGGAGQPQHF
- TRBJ1-1 TRBV3-1/TRBV3-2 TRBD1 TGTGCCAGCAGCCAAGATTTCAGGGGGCGGACTGAAGCTTTCTTT CASSQDFRGRTEAFF
- TRBJ2-3 TRBV9 TRBD2 TGTGCCAGCGGGACCTTAGCGGGAGCCCCAGATACGCAGTATTTT CASGTLAGAPDTQYF
- TRBJ2-1 TRBV7-8 TRBD1 TGTGCCAGCAGCCGAGCCTCCCGACTGGACAGGTTAGTCTACAATGAGCAGTTCTTC CASSRASRLDRLVYNEQFF
- TRBJ2-1 TRBV5-1 TRBD2 TGCGCCAGCAGCTTGGAACTAGCGGGTTACAATGAGCAGTTCTTC CASSLELAGYNEQFF
few TRBJ2-7 TRBV30 - TGTGCCTGGAGTGTAGGGCAGGGGTACGAGCAGTACTTC CAWSVGQGYEQYF
few TRBJ2-2 TRBV6-1 - TGTGCCAGCAGTGAAATCCCCAAGAACACCGGGGAGCTGTTTTTT CASSEIPKNTGELFF
- TRBJ2-3 TRBV27 - TGTGCTATCAAGGGGAGCACAGATACGCAGTATTTT CAIKGSTDTQYF
- TRBJ1-2 TRBV29-1 - TGCAGCGTTGGACACCCTTTTGACTATGGCTACACCTTC CSVGHPFDYGYTF
- TRBJ1-5 TRBV6-5 - TGTGCCAGCAATACGGGTAGTCGGCCCCAGCATTTT CASNTGSRPQHF
- TRBJ1-3 TRBV5-4 - TGTGCCAGCAGCTCCCAGAAACCAGGGTACTCTGGAAACACCATATATTTT CASSSQKPGYSGNTIYF
- TRBJ2-3 TRBV3-1/TRBV3-2 TRBD2 TGTGCCAGCAGCCCCGGACTAGCGGGAGGGCTGGGAGATACGCAGTATTTT CASSPGLAGGLGDTQYF
- TRBJ1-4 TRBV29-1 - TGCAGCGTTGAAGATCGGGGGATGGGGAGTGAAAAACTGTTTTTT CSVEDRGMGSEKLFF
- TRBJ1-1 TRBV30 TRBD1 TGTGCCTGGAGTGTGGGGACAGGGGAGACTGAAGCTTTCTTT CAWSVGTGETEAFF
- TRBJ1-2 TRBV30 TRBD1 TGTGCCTGGAGTATCACAGGGGGCTATGGCTACACCTTC CAWSITGGYGYTF
- TRBJ2-7 TRBV27 TRBD2 TGTGCCAGCAGTTTCCGTGGGACTAGCGGTATCTACGAGCAGTACTTC CASSFRGTSGIYEQYF
once TRBJ1-1 TRBV5-1 - TGCGCCACTAGGGGAAGTCGGGCTGACACTGAAGCTTTCTTT CATRGSRADTEAFF
few TRBJ2-5 TRBV29-1 TRBD2 TGCAGCGTTTTGACTAGCGGTGAGACCCAGTACTTC CSVLTSGETQYF
once TRBJ2-5 TRBV7-9 - TGTGCCAGCAGCCCGCGGTCTTCCCGACCAGAGACCCAGTACTTC CASSPRSSRPETQYF
few TRBJ2-7 TRBV5-6 TRBD1 TGTGCCAGCAGCGGGGACAGGGTTTACGAGCAGTACTTC CASSGDRVYEQYF
- TRBJ2-6 TRBV28 TRBD2 TGTGCCAGCAGCCGGGGGGGGGCTGGGGCCAACGTCCTGACTTTC CASSRGGAGANVLTF
- TRBJ2-2 TRBV6-6 TRBD2 TGTGCCAGCAGTTCAGCGGGGGGGCTTAAGGAGCTGTTTTTT CASSSAGGLKELFF
once TRBJ1-1 TRBV27 TRBD1 TGTGCCAGCAGTTCGCGGACAGGGGGCACTGAAGCTTTCTTT CASSSRTGGTEAFF
- TRBJ1-3 TRBV11-3 TRBD1 TGTGCCAGCAGCTTTGGACAGGGGCTCCCCATATATTTT CASSFGQGLPIYF
- TRBJ2-7 TRBV5-5 TRBD1 TGTGCCAGCAGCGTAACAGGGGGTAGCTCCTACGAGCAGTACTTC CASSVTGGSSYEQYF